This TCR beta chain came from a study of low-dose radiotherapy and immunotherapy resistance in tumors. First-strand cDNA relied on TRAV- and TRBV-specific primers spanning alpha and beta chains. TCR amplification used 20 PCR cycles, a constant-region primer and a V-primer adapter. Amplification (by in vitro transcription) was performed on isolated mRNA. TCRdb re-called the reads through MiXCR, storing one row per CDR3 protein. The top ten clones hold 11% of a sample with around 76,000 distinct CDR3 sequences, roughly 30% of them seen once. This clonotype was seen ten or more times. Trimming took 7 bases from V and 2 from J, leaving 3 bases between them. Germline CDR1 and CDR2: SNHLY and FYNNEI. This CDR3 is 11 amino acids long. Time point indicated: before trial treatment. The donors' regimen was nivolumab, ipilimumab, aspirin, low-dose cyclophosphamide and low-dose radiotherapy.

The sequencing used PBMCs, collected before treatment. The source is a female donor with ovarian cancer. The gene calls are TRBV2 and TRBJ2-1; no definite D call. This CDR3 is CASTAYNEQFF. CDR3 DNA sequence: TGTGCCAGCACTGCCTACAATGAGCAGTTCTTC. Based on the CDR3 plus reference TRBV2 and TRBJ2-1, the full variable domain is EPEVTQTPSHQVTQMGQEVILRCVPISNHLYFYWYRQILGQKVEFLVSFYNNEISEKSEIFDDQFSVERPDGSNFTLKIRSTKLEDSAMYFCASTAYNEQFFGPGTRLTVL.